The 3 T cell receptor beta chains reported below all come from one sample, sequenced in a study of beta chain features in type 1 diabetes. Expressed TCRB transcripts got sequenced, as all isolated RNA was reverse transcribed. Only in-frame clones appear in the TCRdb table, and some are missing; sequencing was by immunoSEQ multiplex PCR. The profile shows around 400,000 clones, roughly 12% of them singletons. Input material: naive CD4+ T cells from blood. All receptors come from a man between 18 and 35 years old in good health.

V is TRBV5-5 and J is TRBJ2-2; a possible D gene is TRBD1 (6 bases). Trimming removed 4 bases at V and 3 bases at J, with 13 bases between. Germline CDR1 and CDR2: SGHKS and YYEKEE (reference sequence). The CDR3 totals 15 residues. The CDR3 DNA follows: TGTGCCAGCAGCCACCGGGACACCCACACCGGGGAGCTGTTTTTT. It specifies CASSHRDTHTGELFF.

This rearrangement joins TRBV5-1 to TRBJ2-7; the match to TRBD1 covers 8 bases. CDR1 and CDR2 (germline): SGHRS, YFSETQ. The CDR3 consists of 14 residues. V lost 3 bases, J lost 2 bases, and 4 bases stayed unmatched. The CDR3 region is CASSSGQGTYEQYF. The DNA of the CDR3 is TGCGCCAGCAGCTCAGGACAGGGTACCTACGAGCAGTACTTC. Looking up the rest from reference TRBV5-1 and TRBJ2-7 gives the full variable domain: KAGVTQTPRYLIKTRGQQVTLSCSPISGHRSVSWYQQTPGQGLQFLFEYFSETQRNKGNFPGRFSGRQFSNSRSEMNVSTLELGDSALYLCASSSGQGTYEQYFGPGTRLTVT.

The V call is TRBV30, the J call TRBJ1-4; D ambiguous. Germline CDR1 reads GTSNPN; CDR2 reads SVGIG (reference sequence). There are 11 residues in the CDR3. V lost 3 bases and J lost 6, with 5 bases in between. The CDR3 nucleotides are TGTGCCTGGAGCGAGTATGAAAAACTGTTTTTT. Its protein product is CAWSEYEKLFF.